The clone carrying this TCR beta chain was observed a handful of times. This sample is part of a study of blood T cells in healthy people across ages. A J-beta primer mix and a sample-barcoded 5' primer were used in a second PCR of roughly 6 to 12 cycles. TCRdb redid the calling of the 5' RACE reads with MiXCR, one entry per CDR3 protein. The top ten hold 9.4% of the sample, which has 760,000 or so distinct CDR3 sequences, roughly 25% seen once. Germline V gene lookup returns CDR1 SGHDT and CDR2 YYEEEE. V dropped 4 bases and J dropped 2; count of bases not matched to a gene: 3. This CDR3 comprises 15 residues. The same data also went into a second study, on T cells of mothers and their children.

The V gene is TRBV5-6, the J gene TRBJ2-5; 12 nucleotides align to TRBD1. The sample taken for sequencing was blood. This sequence originates from a boy aged 5 to 17 in good health. This chain's CDR3 is CASSPGQGAQETQYF. In DNA form, the CDR3 reads TGTGCCAGCAGCCCGGGACAGGGGGCTCAAGAGACCCAGTACTTC.